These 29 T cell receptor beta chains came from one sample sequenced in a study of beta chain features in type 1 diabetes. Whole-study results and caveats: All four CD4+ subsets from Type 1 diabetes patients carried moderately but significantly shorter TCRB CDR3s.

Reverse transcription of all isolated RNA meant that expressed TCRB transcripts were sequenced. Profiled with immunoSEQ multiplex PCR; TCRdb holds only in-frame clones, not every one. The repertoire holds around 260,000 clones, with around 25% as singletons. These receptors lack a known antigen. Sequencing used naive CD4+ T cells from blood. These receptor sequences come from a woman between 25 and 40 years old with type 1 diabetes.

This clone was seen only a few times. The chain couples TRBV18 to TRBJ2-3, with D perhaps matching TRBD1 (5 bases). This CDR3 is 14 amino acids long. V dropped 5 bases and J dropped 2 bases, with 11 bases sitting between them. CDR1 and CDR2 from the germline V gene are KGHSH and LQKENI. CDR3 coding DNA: TGTGCCAGCTCAATGGACACCTACACAGATACGCAGTATTTT. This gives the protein CASSMDTYTDTQYF.

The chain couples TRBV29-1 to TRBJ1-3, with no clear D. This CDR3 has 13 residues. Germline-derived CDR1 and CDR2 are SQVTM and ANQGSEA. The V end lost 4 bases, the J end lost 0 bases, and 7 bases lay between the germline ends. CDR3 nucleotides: TGCAGCGTTGGACGGAGCTCTGGAAACACCATATATTTT. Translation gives CSVGRSSGNTIYF.

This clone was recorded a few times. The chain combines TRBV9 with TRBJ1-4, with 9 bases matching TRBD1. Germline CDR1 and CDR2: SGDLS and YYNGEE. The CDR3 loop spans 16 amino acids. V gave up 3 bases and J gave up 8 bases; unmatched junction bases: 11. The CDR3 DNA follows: TGTGCCAGCAGCGGCAGACCGGGACAGGGAGGGGAAAAACTGTTTTTT. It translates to CASSGRPGQGGEKLFF.

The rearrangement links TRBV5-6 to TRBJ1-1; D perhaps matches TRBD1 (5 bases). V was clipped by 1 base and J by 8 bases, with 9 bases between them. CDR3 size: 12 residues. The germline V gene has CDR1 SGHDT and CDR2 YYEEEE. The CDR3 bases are TGTGCCAGCAGCTTGATAGGGGCAGAAGCTTTCTTT. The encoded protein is CASSLIGAEAFF.

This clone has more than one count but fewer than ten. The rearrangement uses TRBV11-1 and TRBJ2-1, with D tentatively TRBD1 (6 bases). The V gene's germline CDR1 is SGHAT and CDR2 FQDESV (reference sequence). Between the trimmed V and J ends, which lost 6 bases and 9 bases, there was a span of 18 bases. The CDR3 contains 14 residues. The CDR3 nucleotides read TGTGCCAGCAGTAAAGACGAACAGGGTAGTGAGCAGTTCTTC. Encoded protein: CASSKDEQGSEQFF.

Written as DNA, the CDR3 is TGTGCCAGCAACCGGGACAGGGGAAACTATGGCTACACCTTC. Its protein product is CASNRDRGNYGYTF. V is TRBV2 and J is TRBJ1-2; the match to TRBD1 covers 10 bases. V shed 7 bases and J 2 bases; nucleotides not matched to a gene: 4. Germline lookup yields CDR1 SNHLY and CDR2 FYNNEI. This CDR3 has 14 residues.

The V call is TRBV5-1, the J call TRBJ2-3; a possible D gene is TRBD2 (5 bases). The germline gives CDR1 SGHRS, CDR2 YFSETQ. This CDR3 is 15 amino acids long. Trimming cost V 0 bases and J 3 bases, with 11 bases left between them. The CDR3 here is CASSLETGKTDTQYF. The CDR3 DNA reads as TGCGCCAGCAGCTTGGAGACCGGGAAGACAGATACGCAGTATTTT.

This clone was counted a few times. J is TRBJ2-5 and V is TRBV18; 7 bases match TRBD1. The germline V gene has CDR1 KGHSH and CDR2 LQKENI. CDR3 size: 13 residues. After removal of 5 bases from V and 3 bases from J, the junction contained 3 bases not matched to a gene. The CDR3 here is CASSTTGEETQYF. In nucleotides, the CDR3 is TGTGCCAGCTCAACAACAGGGGAAGAGACCCAGTACTTC.

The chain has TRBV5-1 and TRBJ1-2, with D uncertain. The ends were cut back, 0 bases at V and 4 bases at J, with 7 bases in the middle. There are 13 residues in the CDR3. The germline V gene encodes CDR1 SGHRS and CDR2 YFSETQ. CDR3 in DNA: TGCGCCAGCAGCTTGGCGGGATCCTATGGCTACACCTTC. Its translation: CASSLAGSYGYTF.

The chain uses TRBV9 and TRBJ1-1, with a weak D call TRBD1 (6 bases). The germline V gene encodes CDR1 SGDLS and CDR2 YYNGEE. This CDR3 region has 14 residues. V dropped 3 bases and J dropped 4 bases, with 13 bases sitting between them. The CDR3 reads CASSAQTGTTEAFF. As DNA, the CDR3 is TGTGCCAGCAGCGCACAAACAGGGACCACTGAAGCTTTCTTT.

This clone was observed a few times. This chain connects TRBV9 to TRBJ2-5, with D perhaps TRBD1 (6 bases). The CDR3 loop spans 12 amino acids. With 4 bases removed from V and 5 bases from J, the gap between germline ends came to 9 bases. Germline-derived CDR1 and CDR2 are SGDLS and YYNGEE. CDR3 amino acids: CASSPGVETQYF. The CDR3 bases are TGTGCCAGCAGCCCAGGGGTGGAGACCCAGTACTTC.

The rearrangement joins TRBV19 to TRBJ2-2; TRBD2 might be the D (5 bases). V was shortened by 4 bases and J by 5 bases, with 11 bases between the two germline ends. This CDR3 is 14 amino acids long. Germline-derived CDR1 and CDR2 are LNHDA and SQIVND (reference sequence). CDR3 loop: CASSRIRETGELFF. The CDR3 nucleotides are TGTGCCAGTAGTAGAATACGGGAAACCGGGGAGCTGTTTTTT. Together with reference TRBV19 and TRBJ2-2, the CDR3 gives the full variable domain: DGGITQSPKYLFRKEGQNVTLSCEQNLNHDAMYWYRQDPGQGLRLIYYSQIVNDFQKGDIAEGYSVSREKKESFPLTVTSAQKNPTAFYLCASSRIRETGELFFGEGSRLTVL.

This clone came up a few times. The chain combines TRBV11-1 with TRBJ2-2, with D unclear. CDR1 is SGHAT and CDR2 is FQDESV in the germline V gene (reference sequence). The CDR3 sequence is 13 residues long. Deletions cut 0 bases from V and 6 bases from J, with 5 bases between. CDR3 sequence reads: CASSLAVAGELFF. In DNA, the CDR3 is TGTGCCAGCAGCTTAGCGGTAGCCGGGGAGCTGTTTTTT.

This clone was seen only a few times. The CDR3 protein is CASNYAGEQFF. The CDR3 nucleotides read TGTGCCAGCAACTACGCGGGAGAGCAGTTCTTC. This chain joins TRBV2 and TRBJ2-1; TRBD2 might be the D (6 bases). CDR3 length: 11 amino acids. Germline assignment: CDR1 SNHLY and CDR2 FYNNEI. Trimming stripped 7 bases from V and 10 bases from J, with 11 bases between.

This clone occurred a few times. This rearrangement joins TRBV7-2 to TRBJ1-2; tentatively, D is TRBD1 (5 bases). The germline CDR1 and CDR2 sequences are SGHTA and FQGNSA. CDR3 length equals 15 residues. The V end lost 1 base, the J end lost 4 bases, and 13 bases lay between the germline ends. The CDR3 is CASSLVGAGGYGYTF. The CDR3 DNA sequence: TGTGCCAGCAGCTTAGTAGGAGCGGGGGGCTATGGCTACACCTTC.

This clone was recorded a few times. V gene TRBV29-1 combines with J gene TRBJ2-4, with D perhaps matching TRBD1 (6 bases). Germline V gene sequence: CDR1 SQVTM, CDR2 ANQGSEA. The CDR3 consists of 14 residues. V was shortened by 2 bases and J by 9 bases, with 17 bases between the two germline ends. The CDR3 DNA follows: TGCAGCGTTGAAATGACGAGGGGGTTTAGCATTCAGTACTTC. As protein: CSVEMTRGFSIQYF.

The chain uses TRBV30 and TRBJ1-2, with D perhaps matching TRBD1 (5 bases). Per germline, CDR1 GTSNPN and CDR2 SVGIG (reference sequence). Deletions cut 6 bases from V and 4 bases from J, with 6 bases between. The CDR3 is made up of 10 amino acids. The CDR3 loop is CACQGYGYTF. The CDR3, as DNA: TGTGCCTGCCAGGGCTATGGCTACACCTTC.

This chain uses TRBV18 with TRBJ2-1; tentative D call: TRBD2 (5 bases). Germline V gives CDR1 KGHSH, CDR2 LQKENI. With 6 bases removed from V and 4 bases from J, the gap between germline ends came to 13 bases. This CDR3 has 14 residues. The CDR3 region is CASSVTRSYNEQFF. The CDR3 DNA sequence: TGTGCCAGCTCCGTTACTAGATCTTACAATGAGCAGTTCTTC.

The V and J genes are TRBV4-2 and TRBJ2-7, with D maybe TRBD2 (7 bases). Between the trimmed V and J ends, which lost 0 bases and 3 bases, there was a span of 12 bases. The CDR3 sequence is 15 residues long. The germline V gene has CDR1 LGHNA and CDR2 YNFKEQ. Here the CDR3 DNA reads TGTGCCAGCAGCCAAGAAGGGGGGGGCCTCTACGAGCAGTACTTC. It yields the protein CASSQEGGGLYEQYF.

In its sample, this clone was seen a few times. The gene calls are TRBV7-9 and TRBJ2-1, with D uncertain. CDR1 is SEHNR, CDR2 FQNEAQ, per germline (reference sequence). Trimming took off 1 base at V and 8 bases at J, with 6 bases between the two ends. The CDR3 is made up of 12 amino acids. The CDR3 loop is CASSLDVDEQFF. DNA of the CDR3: TGTGCCAGCAGCTTAGATGTCGATGAGCAGTTCTTC.

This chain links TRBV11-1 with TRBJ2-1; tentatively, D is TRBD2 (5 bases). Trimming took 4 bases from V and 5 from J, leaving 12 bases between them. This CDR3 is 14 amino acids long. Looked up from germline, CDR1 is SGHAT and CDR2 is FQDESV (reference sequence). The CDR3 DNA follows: TGTGCCAGCAGCTCGATATGGGAGAACAATGAGCAGTTCTTC. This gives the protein CASSSIWENNEQFF.

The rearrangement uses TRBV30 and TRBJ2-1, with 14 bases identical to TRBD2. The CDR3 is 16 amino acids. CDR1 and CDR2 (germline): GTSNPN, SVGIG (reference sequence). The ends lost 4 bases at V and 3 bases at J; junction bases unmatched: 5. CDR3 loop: CAWNRLAGGNYNEQFF. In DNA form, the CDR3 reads TGTGCCTGGAACAGACTAGCGGGAGGGAACTACAATGAGCAGTTCTTC.

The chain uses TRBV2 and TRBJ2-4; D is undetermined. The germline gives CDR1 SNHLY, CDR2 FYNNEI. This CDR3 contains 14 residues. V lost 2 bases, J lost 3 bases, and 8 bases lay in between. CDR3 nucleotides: TGTGCCAGCAGTGAATCTGAGATCAAAAACATTCAGTACTTC. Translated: CASSESEIKNIQYF.

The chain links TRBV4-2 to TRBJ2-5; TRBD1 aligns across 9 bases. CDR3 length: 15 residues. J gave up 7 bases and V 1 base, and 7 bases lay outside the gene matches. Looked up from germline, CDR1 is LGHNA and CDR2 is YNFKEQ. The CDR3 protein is CASSQAGQGIGTQYF. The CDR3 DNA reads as TGTGCCAGCAGCCAAGCGGGACAGGGAATTGGGACCCAGTACTTC.

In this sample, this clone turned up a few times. The CDR3 reads CSHAGTSIMNEQFF. In DNA form, the CDR3 reads TGCAGCCATGCCGGGACTAGCATTATGAATGAGCAGTTCTTC. This chain connects TRBV29-1 to TRBJ2-1; the match to TRBD2 covers 9 bases. V was pared by 8 bases and J by 7 bases, with 12 bases of the junction left unmatched. CDR1 is SQVTM, CDR2 ANQGSEA, per germline. This CDR3 comprises 14 residues.

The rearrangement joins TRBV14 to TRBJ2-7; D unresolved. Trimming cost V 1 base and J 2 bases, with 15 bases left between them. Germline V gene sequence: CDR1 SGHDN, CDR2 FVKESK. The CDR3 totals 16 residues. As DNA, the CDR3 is TGTGCCAGCAGCCAAGGCGCCGCAGGTCCGCCCTACGAGCAGTACTTC. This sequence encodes CASSQGAAGPPYEQYF.

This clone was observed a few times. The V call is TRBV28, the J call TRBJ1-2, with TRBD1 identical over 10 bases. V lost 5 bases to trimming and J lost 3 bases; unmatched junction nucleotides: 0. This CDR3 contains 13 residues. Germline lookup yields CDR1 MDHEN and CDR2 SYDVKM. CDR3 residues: CASSGQGDYGYTF. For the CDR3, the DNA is TGTGCCAGCAGTGGACAGGGGGACTATGGCTACACCTTC.

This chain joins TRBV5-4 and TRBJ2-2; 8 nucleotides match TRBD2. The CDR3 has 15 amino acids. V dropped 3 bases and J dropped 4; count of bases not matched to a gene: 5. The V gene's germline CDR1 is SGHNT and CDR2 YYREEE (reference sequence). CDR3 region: CASSSPGTSTGELFF. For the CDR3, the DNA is TGTGCCAGCAGCTCCCCCGGGACTAGCACCGGGGAGCTGTTTTTT.

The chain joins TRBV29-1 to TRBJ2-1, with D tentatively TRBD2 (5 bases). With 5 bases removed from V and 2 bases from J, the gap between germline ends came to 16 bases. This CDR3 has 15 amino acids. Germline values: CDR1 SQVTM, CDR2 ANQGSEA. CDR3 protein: CSVRPIASPYNEQFF. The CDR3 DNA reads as TGCAGCGTTCGTCCGATAGCGTCTCCCTACAATGAGCAGTTCTTC.